Presented here are 8 T cell receptor beta chains from one specimen sequenced in a study of T cell repertoires and HLA-DP antigens. For these receptors, no antigen is known. Repertoires were generated with immunoSEQ multiplex PCR, while TCRdb's copy carries only in-frame clones and drops some. The sample consists of about 89,000 clones, 86% of them appearing once. The sequenced material came from CD4+ T cells from PBMCs. These receptors all stem from a man over 45 in good health and CMV-seronegative.

CDR3 loop: CSAALGQGEPYEQYF. The CDR3 nucleotides read TGCAGCGCAGCCCTAGGACAGGGGGAACCCTACGAGCAGTACTTC. V gene TRBV29-1 combines with J gene TRBJ2-7; 10 bases match TRBD1. The V gene end was trimmed by 7 bases and the J gene end by 2 bases; junction bases not matched to a gene: 11. This CDR3 region has 15 residues. Germline loops: CDR1 SQVTM, CDR2 ANQGSEA.

The chain couples TRBV5-1 to TRBJ1-4, with TRBD1 matching 7 bases. The V gene's germline CDR1 is SGHRS and CDR2 YFSETQ. The trim removed 4 bases at V and 8 bases at J, leaving 11 bases unmatched. The CDR3 is made up of 15 amino acids. The CDR3 region is CASSLREGGAEKLFF. CDR3 nucleotides: TGCGCCAGCAGCCTACGAGAAGGGGGCGCCGAAAAACTGTTTTTT.

This clone was seen once. The V and J genes are TRBV5-4 and TRBJ1-4; 9 bases line up with TRBD1. Trimming removed 3 bases from V and 2 bases from J; junction bases left unmatched: 5. CDR3 length: 16 residues. Germline CDR1 SGHNT, CDR2 YYREEE (reference sequence). The DNA of the CDR3 is TGTGCCAGCAGCTCGGGACAGGGTCGGACTAATGAAAAACTGTTTTTT. It yields the protein CASSSGQGRTNEKLFF.

This chain uses TRBV29-1 with TRBJ1-2, with D possibly matching TRBD1 (5 bases). Germline assignment: CDR1 SQVTM and CDR2 ANQGSEA. This CDR3 contains 12 residues. V gave up 0 bases and J gave up 7 bases, with 9 bases separating them. This CDR3 reads CSVEEGTFGYTF. CDR3 DNA: TGCAGCGTTGAAGAGGGGACGTTTGGCTACACCTTC.

This clone was recorded a few times. The chain employs TRBV4-3 and TRBJ1-6, with a possible D match to TRBD1 (5 bases). CDR1 is LGHNA and CDR2 is YSLEER in the germline V gene. The CDR3 contains 17 residues. V was shortened by 2 bases and J by 5 bases, with 16 bases between the two germline ends. CDR3 DNA sequence: TGCGCCAGCAGCCAAATTTCCGGGGCAGGCAATAATTCACCCCTCCACTTT. Protein product: CASSQISGAGNNSPLHF.

Written as DNA, the CDR3 is TGTGCCAGCAGTTTATCACCCACCTTCGTGAGTGGGTCCGCTGAAGCTTTCTTT. This translates into CASSLSPTFVSGSAEAFF. This chain connects TRBV27 to TRBJ1-1; D gene unclear. The CDR3 runs 18 residues. The germline V gene encodes CDR1 MNHEY and CDR2 SMNVEV (reference sequence). The V gene lost 0 bases and the J gene lost 6 bases, with 23 bases spanning the gap.

J is TRBJ1-1 and V is TRBV5-4; no definite D call. CDR3 length equals 15 residues. V was cut by 0 bases and J by 1 base, with 10 bases left in between. Germline CDR1 SGHNT, CDR2 YYREEE (reference sequence). DNA of the CDR3: TGTGCCAGCAGCTTGGGGACCGCGAAGAACACTGAAGCTTTCTTT. Its protein product is CASSLGTAKNTEAFF.

This clone showed up just once. J is TRBJ2-1 and V is TRBV19; D call uncertain. V was trimmed by 1 base and J by 2 bases, leaving 12 bases between them. The CDR3 runs to 16 residues. Germline lookup yields CDR1 LNHDA and CDR2 SQIVND (reference sequence). This CDR3 reads CASSIGAPVTYNEQFF. CDR3 nucleotide sequence: TGTGCCAGTAGTATAGGGGCCCCGGTCACCTACAATGAGCAGTTCTTC.